The 25 T cell receptor beta chains below were found in one sample sequenced in a study of cytomegalovirus exposure and HLA in healthy donors. 13 Jbeta primers and 60 Vbeta primers were used for the PCR. Assay used: immunoSEQ multiplex PCR; TCRdb lists only in-frame clones, some missing. The sample lists nearly 110,000 clones, roughly 80% occurring once. The sample was PBMCs. These receptors came from a young man in good health and CMV-seropositive.

There are a few counts of this clone. This chain links TRBV6-5 with TRBJ1-4; maybe TRBD1 (5 bases). Trimming stripped 8 bases from V and 7 bases from J, with 14 bases between. The CDR3 is made up of 13 amino acids. From germline, CDR1 is MNHEY and CDR2 SVGAGI. In DNA, the CDR3 is TGTGCCAGCGGCTTGGGGGGTGGTGAAAAACTGTTTTTT. This translates into CASGLGGGEKLFF.

This rearrangement joins TRBV7-2 to TRBJ1-5; 9 bases align to TRBD1. The V segment lost 5 bases and the J segment 3 bases; nucleotides outside the gene matches: 11. The CDR3 contains 17 residues. Looked up from germline, CDR1 is SGHTA and CDR2 is FQGNSA. CDR3: CASSRPQGAFYNQPQHF. CDR3 DNA: TGTGCCAGCAGCCGTCCACAGGGGGCATTTTACAATCAGCCCCAGCATTTT.

The chain employs TRBV7-6 and TRBJ2-1; 14 bases line up with TRBD2. The junction had 3 bases not matched to a gene; V was cut back by 4 bases and J by 7 bases. This CDR3 spans 15 amino acids. Germline V lookup: CDR1 SGHVS, CDR2 FNYEAQ. This chain's CDR3 is CASSSGTSGGNEQFF. DNA of the CDR3: TGTGCCAGCAGCTCCGGGACTAGCGGGGGTAATGAGCAGTTCTTC. Drawing the rest from reference TRBV7-6 and TRBJ2-1, the complete variable domain is GAGVSQSPRYKVTKRGQDVALRCDPISGHVSLYWYRQALGQGPEFLTYFNYEAQQDKSGLPNDRFSAERPEGSISTLTIQRTEQRDSAMYRCASSSGTSGGNEQFFGPGTRLTVL.

The chain carries TRBV7-2 and TRBJ2-5, with TRBD1 identical over 8 bases. The CDR3 has 14 amino acids. Germline V CDR1 and CDR2: SGHTA, FQGNSA. The ends lost 5 bases at V and 4 bases at J; junction bases unmatched: 6. The CDR3 here is CASSPDRGRETQYF. DNA for the CDR3: TGTGCCAGCAGCCCAGACAGGGGACGAGAGACCCAGTACTTC.

The chain links TRBV4-1 to TRBJ1-1; 7 nucleotides align to TRBD1. The CDR3 loop spans 15 amino acids. Germline trimming cut 0 bases from V and 9 bases from J; bases unmatched to any gene: 10. The V gene's germline CDR1 is MGHRA and CDR2 YSYEKL. CDR3 nucleotide sequence: TGCGCCAGCAGCCAAGAAACACAGGGGTCTAGTAAAGCTTTCTTT. Translation: CASSQETQGSSKAFF.

V and J are TRBV6-5 and TRBJ2-3, with a possible D match to TRBD1 (5 bases). CDR1 and CDR2 from the germline V gene are MNHEY and SVGAGI. V was clipped by 2 bases and J by 5 bases, with 17 bases between them. The CDR3 sequence is 16 residues long. The CDR3 sequence: CASSYAARDFKDTQYF. The CDR3 coding sequence is TGTGCCAGCAGTTACGCGGCCAGGGATTTTAAAGATACGCAGTATTTT.

The chain carries TRBV6-1 and TRBJ2-1; 7 nucleotides line up with TRBD1. The CDR3 spans 14 residues. Trimming at V came to 6 bases and at J to 8 bases, leaving 10 bases not matched to a gene. Germline values: CDR1 MNHNS, CDR2 SASEGT. The CDR3 region has the DNA TGTGCCAGCAGCCAATCGACAGGGTTTCATGAGCAGTTCTTC. Translated, it gives CASSQSTGFHEQFF.

This chain links TRBV6-5 with TRBJ2-2; TRBD2 might be the D (6 bases). Per the germline V gene, CDR1 is MNHEY and CDR2 is SVGAGI. V was cut by 5 bases and J by 5 bases, with 15 bases left in between. The CDR3 covers 15 residues. CDR3 residues: CASSPAPGVTGELFF. CDR3 DNA: TGTGCCAGCAGTCCAGCGCCGGGGGTAACCGGGGAGCTGTTTTTT.

This clone was observed a few times. This chain links TRBV5-1 with TRBJ2-1; TRBD2 might be the D (6 bases). Germline loops: CDR1 SGHRS, CDR2 YFSETQ. Trimming removed 4 bases at V and 6 bases at J, with 14 bases between. The CDR3 contains 14 residues. CDR3 protein: CASSPGSGGNEQFF. CDR3 nucleotide sequence: TGCGCCAGCAGCCCCGGCTCCGGGGGCAATGAGCAGTTCTTC.

The table lists this clone with a few counts. CDR3 region: CASSQRLGQSADTQYF. CDR3 sequence (DNA): TGCGCCAGCAGCCAAAGATTGGGACAGAGCGCAGATACGCAGTATTTT. This chain uses TRBV4-1 with TRBJ2-3, with TRBD1 matching 7 bases. This CDR3 region has 16 residues. CDR1 is MGHRA, CDR2 YSYEKL, per germline. The junction had 9 bases not matched to a gene; V was cut back by 2 bases and J by 4 bases.

J is TRBJ2-5 and V is TRBV5-1, with 12 bases that match TRBD2. J lost 7 bases, V lost 1 base, and 5 bases had no gene match. Germline loops: CDR1 SGHRS, CDR2 YFSETQ. CDR3 length equals 15 residues. The CDR3 protein is CASSLRGLAGRTQYF. The CDR3 region has the DNA TGCGCCAGCAGCTTGCGCGGACTAGCGGGGCGGACCCAGTACTTC.

This clone was seen a handful of times. This chain joins TRBV30 and TRBJ2-2; 10 bases agree with TRBD2. The length of the CDR3 is 18 residues. V shed 5 bases and J 0 bases; nucleotides not matched to a gene: 12. Germline CDR1 reads GTSNPN; CDR2 reads SVGIG (reference sequence). The chain's CDR3 is CAWDRGLAGVANTGELFF. The CDR3 nucleotides read TGTGCCTGGGATCGAGGGCTAGCGGGGGTCGCGAACACCGGGGAGCTGTTTTTT.

This clone showed up just once. At the DNA level, this CDR3 is encoded by other sequences in the same sample as well. DNA for the CDR3: TGTGCCAGCTCACCCGGCGGTAATCAGCCCCAGCATTTT. It translates to CASSPGGNQPQHF. The chain is built from TRBV18 and TRBJ1-5; D remains ambiguous. The ends were cut back, 3 bases at V and 4 bases at J, with 7 bases in the middle. This CDR3 contains 13 residues. The germline V gene has CDR1 KGHSH and CDR2 LQKENI.

The V call is TRBV19, the J call TRBJ2-2; a weak D match, TRBD1 (6 bases). This CDR3 contains 16 residues. V was trimmed by 3 bases and J by 1 base, leaving 12 bases between them. Per the germline V gene, CDR1 is LNHDA and CDR2 is SQIVND (reference sequence). CDR3 residues: CASSISVTGNTGELFF. The CDR3 nucleotides are TGTGCCAGTAGTATCTCGGTGACAGGGAACACCGGGGAGCTGTTTTTT. Using reference TRBV19 and TRBJ2-2 for the parts outside the CDR3, the full variable domain is DGGITQSPKYLFRKEGQNVTLSCEQNLNHDAMYWYRQDPGQGLRLIYYSQIVNDFQKGDIAEGYSVSREKKESFPLTVTSAQKNPTAFYLCASSISVTGNTGELFFGEGSRLTVL.

The gene calls are TRBV6-1 and TRBJ2-5; no firm D call. The CDR3 has 12 residues. The germline CDR1 and CDR2 sequences are MNHNS and SASEGT. Trimming removed 2 bases at V and 4 bases at J, with 5 bases between. The CDR3 loop reads CASSESSETQYF. CDR3 DNA: TGTGCCAGCAGTGAAAGCTCAGAGACCCAGTACTTC.

V and J are TRBV2 and TRBJ1-2, with TRBD1 as a possible D gene (5 bases). Germline CDR1 SNHLY, CDR2 FYNNEI. V lost 5 bases and J 4 bases, leaving 11 bases between the germline ends. The CDR3 runs to 13 residues. CDR3: CASSRGLGYGYTF. The CDR3 DNA reads as TGTGCCAGCAGTAGGGGTTTGGGCTATGGCTACACCTTC.

The DNA for the CDR3 is TGTGCCAGCAGCAATCGGGGAACAGTGAATCAGCCCCAGCATTTT. The encoded protein is CASSNRGTVNQPQHF. The V call is TRBV21-1, the J call TRBJ1-5. TRBV21-1 is a pseudogene segment. The CDR3 runs to 15 residues.

The chain links TRBV7-6 to TRBJ1-5, with D hard to call. This CDR3 is built from 13 residues. The V end was cut by 8 bases, the J end by 6 bases, with 14 bases between. Germline CDR1 SGHVS, CDR2 FNYEAQ. The CDR3, as DNA: TGTGCCAGCTCCTCACAGAGCGGTCAGCCCCAGCATTTT. Protein sequence: CASSSQSGQPQHF.

This chain links TRBV6-6 with TRBJ2-1; 9 nucleotides line up with TRBD2. The CDR3 contains 14 residues. In germline, CDR1 is MNHNY, CDR2 SVGAGI (reference sequence). J gave up 12 bases and V 5 bases, and 11 bases lay outside the gene matches. The CDR3 sequence is CASSVAGELRAQFF. The CDR3 region has the DNA TGTGCCAGCAGTGTAGCGGGGGAGTTGAGGGCGCAGTTCTTC.

This sequence joins TRBV9 and TRBJ2-7; 13 nucleotides align to TRBD2. Germline CDR1 is SGDLS and CDR2 is YYNGEE. The CDR3 length is 17 residues. V lost 2 bases to trimming and J lost 0 bases; unmatched junction nucleotides: 5. The CDR3 is CASSVGLAGASSYEQYF. The CDR3 bases are TGTGCCAGCAGCGTTGGACTAGCGGGGGCGAGCTCCTACGAGCAGTACTTC.

CDR3 bases: TGTGCCAGCAGCTTAGAGAGGGACCCAGGGGGTAACTATGGCTACACCTTC. Encoded protein: CASSLERDPGGNYGYTF. The V gene is TRBV11-3, the J gene TRBJ1-2; 7 nucleotides match TRBD1. The V gene's germline CDR1 is SGHNT and CDR2 YENEEA. CDR3 length: 17 residues. Germline trimming cut 0 bases from V and 1 base from J; bases unmatched to any gene: 8.

DNA of the CDR3: TGTGCCAGCTCACCCTCAGGGGTTGGCAATCAGCCCCAGCATTTT. Amino acids: CASSPSGVGNQPQHF. The chain joins TRBV18 to TRBJ1-5; TRBD1 is a possible D gene (6 bases). The germline gives CDR1 KGHSH, CDR2 LQKENI. The germline V and J ends were trimmed by 3 bases and 2 bases, with 11 bases remaining between them. The CDR3 length is 15 residues.

CDR3 DNA: TGCGCCAGCAGCCAAGGGGCCAGTGAAGCTTTCTTT. Its protein is CASSQGASEAFF. The V and J genes are TRBV4-1 and TRBJ1-1; no definite D call. V was trimmed by 1 base and J by 7 bases, leaving 7 bases between them. This CDR3 comprises 12 residues. Germline V CDR1 and CDR2: MGHRA, YSYEKL.

The chain has TRBV28 and TRBJ2-2; tentatively, D is TRBD1 (5 bases). Trimming removed 2 bases at V and 4 bases at J, with 5 bases between. The V gene's germline CDR1 is MDHEN and CDR2 SYDVKM. This CDR3 has 13 residues. CDR3 coding DNA: TGTGCCAGCAGTTTAGACAGCACCGGGGAGCTGTTTTTT. Translation: CASSLDSTGELFF.

The V gene is TRBV30, the J gene TRBJ2-5, with D uncertain. V dropped 3 bases and J dropped 2 bases, with 7 bases sitting between them. Germline CDR1 and CDR2: GTSNPN and SVGIG (reference sequence). This CDR3 region has 12 residues. This CDR3 reads CAWSLLQETQYF. The CDR3 DNA sequence: TGTGCCTGGAGCCTCCTACAAGAGACCCAGTACTTC.